The 2 T cell receptor beta chains below come from one sample, sequenced in a study of CD8+CD57+ T cells in acquired aplastic anemia. The use of genomic DNA as template underpinned the TCR beta VDJ and CDR3 profiling. From the reads, TCRdb called clonotypes with MiXCR, one entry per CDR3 protein. In the table there are 150,000 to 180,000 distinct CDR3 sequences, just over 50% of which are singletons. Patients included in sequencing had previously demonstrated CD8+CD57+ cell expansion by flow cytometry. Sequenced material: sorted CD4+, CD8+, or CD8+CD57+ T cells (not recorded which) from PBMCs. Receptor source: a human donor with aplastic anemia.

The V call is TRBV25-1, the J call TRBJ1-6, with TRBD1 identical over 12 bases. V lost 5 bases and J lost 5; bases outside the gene matches: 10. This CDR3 has 18 residues. The germline gives CDR1 MGHDK, CDR2 SYGVNS. The CDR3 sequence is CASSWASGTGGDNSPLHF. The CDR3 coding sequence is TGTGCCAGCAGTTGGGCATCCGGGACAGGGGGCGATAATTCACCCCTCCACTTT.

The V gene is TRBV5-1, the J gene TRBJ2-5; 9 nucleotides match TRBD2. The trim removed 1 base at V and 2 bases at J, leaving 9 bases unmatched. Germline V gene sequence: CDR1 SGHRS, CDR2 YFSETQ. The CDR3 runs to 17 residues. The CDR3 DNA reads TGCGCCAGCAGCTTGTGGCCCGCGGGGGGGCCTCAAGAGACCCAGTACTTC. Amino acids: CASSLWPAGGPQETQYF.